This TCR beta chain was sequenced in a study of blood T cell repertoires in COVID-19. Study background: The origin of the acute and convalescent COVID-19 samples was the United States, Italy and Spain. PBMCs, B-cell-depleted T cells, or T cells provided the cDNA or gDNA that made up the material.

This clone showed up just once. Methods used by the authors: It was from reference gene primer amplification that nucleated cell counts were estimated. Clones were read by immunoSEQ multiplex PCR, and TCRdb kept only the in-frame ones, dropping some. That table supplies the V and J calls and clone size; D and trimming were determined from the DNA. The table lists 85,000 to 130,000 clones, roughly 89% of them singletons. The junction had 4 bases not matched to a gene; V was cut back by 5 bases and J by 7 bases. The CDR3 is 14 residues long. Looked up from germline, CDR1 is SNHLY and CDR2 is FYNNEI. The sequence was collected from a man aged 70 or older with acute or convalescent COVID-19. The gene calls are TRBV2 and TRBJ1-6, with 8 positions matching TRBD1. The specimen sequenced was peripheral blood. The DNA of the CDR3 is TGTGCCAGCAGTACACAGGGGGTAAATTCACCCCTCCACTTT. Its protein product is CASSTQGVNSPLHF.